The source of this TCR beta chain is a study of identical twins. Germline V gene data show CDR1 as SGHAT and CDR2 as FQNNGV. The CDR3 runs to 16 residues. Trimming at V came to 5 bases and at J to 7 bases, leaving 12 bases not matched to a gene. On this clonotype itself: Its specificity is not known.

Study-wide results and limits: Beta out-of-frame sequences showed weaker excess twin sharing. Whereas memory repertoires showed no such difference, abundant cord blood beta clonotypes carried fewer insertions.

cDNA carried unique molecular identifiers, and a universal primer site was added by template switching. Using its own MiXCR run on the 5' RACE reads, TCRdb lists one record per CDR3 protein. The table records around 680,000 distinct CDR3 sequences, 8% to 9% of them present only once. The data also belong to a second study, concerning yellow fever vaccine responses in identical twins.

Specimen: PBMCs. The chain combines TRBV11-2 with TRBJ2-1, with TRBD2 matching over 9 bases. This clonotype originated in a woman in her late teens or twenties in good health. CDR3 amino acids: CASSPRGVAGENEQFF. As DNA, the CDR3 is TGTGCCAGCAGCCCCCGCGGGGTAGCGGGAGAAAATGAGCAGTTCTTC. The complete variable domain, with remaining parts taken from reference TRBV11-2 and TRBJ2-1, reads EAGVAQSPRYKIIEKRQSVAFWCNPISGHATLYWYQQILGQGPKLLIQFQNNGVVDDSQLPKDRFSAERLKGVDSTLKIQPAKLEDSAVYLCASSPRGVAGENEQFFGPGTRLTVL.